This TCR beta chain is drawn from a study of CD8 T cells in Susac syndrome. The CDR3 covers 15 residues. Germline V gene data show CDR1 as LGHDT and CDR2 as YNNKEL (reference sequence). V was pared by 0 bases and J by 6 bases, with 12 bases between. An input of about 0.5 to 1 ug of RNA was subjected to reverse transcription using random hexamers. Using its own MiXCR run on the immunoSEQ multiplex PCR reads, TCRdb lists one record per CDR3 protein. Here the sample spans some 120,000 distinct CDR3 sequences, approximately 96% being singletons. The clonotype originates from a human donor with Susac syndrome. The gene calls are TRBV3-1 and TRBJ2-1; D might be TRBD1 (6 bases). The source material was CD8+ T cells from PBMCs. CDR3: CASSQDTGYVNEQFF. CDR3 in DNA: TGTGCCAGCAGCCAAGATACAGGGTACGTCAATGAGCAGTTCTTC.